This T cell receptor beta chain was captured in a study of cytomegalovirus exposure and HLA in healthy donors. Study-level results: In a later analysis, first-cohort TCR clusters were found to tend to co-occur in the 130 or so validation repertoires.

V lost 5 bases to trimming and J lost 6 bases; unmatched junction nucleotides: 3. There are 15 residues in the CDR3. Germline assignment: CDR1 LNHDA and CDR2 SQIVND (reference sequence). The data were produced by immunoSEQ multiplex PCR, yet TCRdb's version contains in-frame clones alone and is incomplete. The sample holds about 220,000 clones, 70% to 90% seen once. Concerning this clone itself: The antigen is undetermined.

Source material: PBMCs. The sequence derives from a woman between 18 and 29 years old in good health and CMV-seronegative. V usage is TRBV19 and J usage is TRBJ2-1, with TRBD2 identical over 14 bases. The DNA for the CDR3 is TGTGCCAGTAGTCCGGGACTAGCGGGAGTCAATGAGCAGTTCTTC. This encodes CASSPGLAGVNEQFF.